The 16 T cell receptor beta chains given below trace back to one sample, sequenced in a study of a mutant IDH1 vaccine in newly diagnosed glioma. Sequenced by immunoSEQ multiplex PCR; TCRdb stores in-frame clones only, minus some. The table includes about 120,000 clones, roughly 78% detected once. The sample's time point: week 11, during vaccination. It was 300 ug of mutant IDH1 20-mer peptide that made up each vaccine dose, given with topical imiquimod. Antigen specificity for these receptors is unknown. Sequenced here: PBMCs, sampled from a glioma patient whose treatment included an IDH1 peptide vaccine. These receptors all stem from a man aged 35-49 years with glioma.

The chain combines TRBV5-6 with TRBJ2-7; no firm D call. Trimming cost V 4 bases and J 3 bases, with 17 bases left between them. CDR1 and CDR2 from the germline V gene are SGHDT and YYEEEE. The CDR3 is 15 residues long. CDR3 DNA: TGTGCCAGCAGCCCTTCTGATGGGTCGAGCTACGAGCAGTACTTC. Its translation: CASSPSDGSSYEQYF.

This chain uses TRBV29-1 with TRBJ2-5, with D possibly being TRBD1 (5 bases). V was clipped by 5 bases and J by 1 base, with 11 bases between them. Per the germline V gene, CDR1 is SQVTM and CDR2 is ANQGSEA. This CDR3 region has 13 residues. The CDR3 loop reads CSVTDRFQETQYF. CDR3 nucleotide sequence: TGCAGCGTTACCGACAGATTCCAAGAGACCCAGTACTTC. Drawing the rest from reference TRBV29-1 and TRBJ2-5, the complete variable domain is SAVISQKPSRDICQRGTSLTIQCQVDSQVTMMFWYRQQPGQSLTLIATANQGSEATYESGFVIDKFPISRPNLTFSTLTVSNMSPEDSSIYLCSVTDRFQETQYFGPGTRLLVL.

The chain carries TRBV27 and TRBJ2-7; 12 nucleotides line up with TRBD2. The germline CDR1 and CDR2 sequences are MNHEY and SMNVEV (reference sequence). The CDR3 totals 17 residues. Trimming removed 5 bases from V and 3 bases from J; junction bases left unmatched: 11. The CDR3 sequence is CASSLKRLAGVFYEQYF. CDR3 nucleotides: TGTGCCAGCAGTCTTAAAAGACTAGCGGGAGTTTTCTACGAGCAGTACTTC.

The chain uses TRBV29-1 and TRBJ2-5; weak D call: TRBD2 (7 bases). Looked up from germline, CDR1 is SQVTM and CDR2 is ANQGSEA. This CDR3 spans 13 amino acids. Trimming took off 7 bases at V and 7 bases at J, with 19 bases between the two ends. CDR3 residues: CSALGGPSGTQYF. For the CDR3, the DNA is TGCAGCGCCTTGGGGGGGCCCAGCGGGACCCAGTACTTC.

This clone is deemed medium-sized (0.01 to 0.1%). The chain combines TRBV7-6 with TRBJ2-2; D is ambiguous. CDR1 and CDR2 from the germline V gene are SGHVS and FNYEAQ. Trimming removed 8 bases from V and 4 bases from J, with 11 bases in between. The CDR3 has 13 amino acids. Here the CDR3 reads CASAPTLTGELFF. CDR3 nucleotide sequence: TGTGCCAGCGCCCCTACTCTCACCGGGGAGCTGTTTTTT. Together with reference TRBV7-6 and TRBJ2-2, the CDR3 gives the full variable domain: GAGVSQSPRYKVTKRGQDVALRCDPISGHVSLYWYRQALGQGPEFLTYFNYEAQQDKSGLPNDRFSAERPEGSISTLTIQRTEQRDSAMYRCASAPTLTGELFFGEGSRLTVL.

The V call is TRBV30, the J call TRBJ2-7; 9 nucleotides match TRBD1. J gave up 5 bases and V 8 bases, and 4 bases lay outside the gene matches. The CDR3 sequence is 11 residues long. The germline gives CDR1 GTSNPN, CDR2 SVGIG (reference sequence). The CDR3 DNA reads TGTGCCCAGGGACAGGGCAACGAGCAGTACTTC. Amino acids: CAQGQGNEQYF.

The count of this clone is one. The gene calls are TRBV19 and TRBJ2-3; tentatively, D is TRBD1 (5 bases). V dropped 3 bases and J dropped 4 bases, with 11 bases sitting between them. Germline CDR1 and CDR2: LNHDA and SQIVND (reference sequence). CDR3 length equals 14 residues. The CDR3 DNA reads TGTGCCAGTAGTATCAGGGCCAGCCCAGATACGCAGTATTTT. Its translation: CASSIRASPDTQYF.

V usage is TRBV2 and J usage is TRBJ1-1; 7 bases match TRBD1. The trim removed 3 bases at V and 5 bases at J, leaving 6 bases unmatched. Germline CDR1 reads SNHLY; CDR2 reads FYNNEI. This CDR3 has 14 residues. CDR3 region: CASSDQDRRTEAFF. The CDR3 nucleotides read TGTGCCAGCAGTGACCAGGACAGGCGGACTGAAGCTTTCTTT.

This clone has just one count. The V gene is TRBV18, the J gene TRBJ1-2; 11 bases map to TRBD1. This CDR3 region has 15 residues. J was trimmed by 6 bases and V by 0 bases; bases with no gene match: 3. Per the germline V gene, CDR1 is KGHSH and CDR2 is LQKENI. CDR3 in amino acids: CASSPPGQGANGYTF. CDR3 DNA: TGTGCCAGCTCACCACCCGGACAGGGGGCGAATGGCTACACCTTC.

The chain joins TRBV5-6 to TRBJ2-5; no clear D gene. This CDR3 is 13 amino acids long. V shed 5 bases and J shed 0 bases, with 8 bases lying between them. Germline V CDR1 and CDR2: SGHDT, YYEEEE. CDR3 in amino acids: CASSPQYQETQYF. DNA of the CDR3: TGTGCCAGCAGTCCTCAGTACCAAGAGACCCAGTACTTC.

This chain joins TRBV29-1 and TRBJ2-7; D is uncertain. Germline V gives CDR1 SQVTM, CDR2 ANQGSEA. The CDR3 length is 12 residues. V shed 4 bases and J shed 3 bases, with 10 bases lying between them. This CDR3 reads CSVVGINYEQYF. CDR3 sequence (DNA): TGCAGCGTTGTAGGAATTAACTACGAGCAGTACTTC.

This chain joins TRBV29-1 and TRBJ1-3; D ambiguous. Germline-derived CDR1 and CDR2 are SQVTM and ANQGSEA. Trimming took off 6 bases at V and 0 bases at J, with 9 bases between the two ends. The CDR3 has 13 residues. The CDR3 DNA sequence: TGCAGCGTCCCCGGCCTCTCTGGAAACACCATATATTTT. This codes for CSVPGLSGNTIYF.

The chain combines TRBV9 with TRBJ2-1; TRBD2 might be the D (5 bases). This CDR3 has 14 amino acids. Per germline, CDR1 SGDLS and CDR2 YYNGEE. CDR3 loop: CASARIGSSNEQFF. CDR3 in DNA: TGTGCTAGCGCTAGGATTGGTAGTTCGAATGAGCAGTTCTTC.

V gene TRBV2 combines with J gene TRBJ2-3; tentative D call: TRBD1 (7 bases). Trimming took off 4 bases at V and 4 bases at J, with 24 bases between the two ends. CDR3 size: 18 residues. Germline CDR1 SNHLY, CDR2 FYNNEI. The CDR3 DNA sequence: TGTGCCAGCAGTGCGATCTCACCGATCAGGGGGGAGCCAGATACGCAGTATTTT. It translates to CASSAISPIRGEPDTQYF.

This chain joins TRBV5-1 and TRBJ1-2, with no clear D. CDR1 is SGHRS and CDR2 is YFSETQ in the germline V gene. The germline V and J ends were trimmed by 0 bases and 3 bases, with 12 bases remaining between them. This CDR3 contains 15 residues. CDR3: CASSLEVGFHYGYTF. CDR3 nucleotides: TGCGCCAGCAGCTTGGAGGTGGGGTTTCACTATGGCTACACCTTC. Variable domain in full (rest from reference TRBV5-1 and TRBJ1-2): KAGVTQTPRYLIKTRGQQVTLSCSPISGHRSVSWYQQTPGQGLQFLFEYFSETQRNKGNFPGRFSGRQFSNSRSEMNVSTLELGDSALYLCASSLEVGFHYGYTFGSGTRLTVV.

The chain joins TRBV7-6 to TRBJ2-6, with 7 bases lining up with TRBD2. J lost 3 bases, V lost 5 bases, and 22 bases had no gene match. CDR3 length: 21 residues. CDR1 SGHVS and CDR2 FNYEAQ come from the germline V gene. CDR3 DNA: TGTGCCAGCAGCAATCTCCCCTTACGACTCGCGGGAGACGGTGGGGCCAACGTCCTGACTTTC. Translating gives CASSNLPLRLAGDGGANVLTF. The variable domain in full, completed from reference TRBV7-6 and TRBJ2-6, reads GAGVSQSPRYKVTKRGQDVALRCDPISGHVSLYWYRQALGQGPEFLTYFNYEAQQDKSGLPNDRFSAERPEGSISTLTIQRTEQRDSAMYRCASSNLPLRLAGDGGANVLTFGAGSRLTVL.